The TCR beta chain described here comes from a study of blood T cell repertoires in COVID-19. Measured with immunoSEQ multiplex PCR; TCRdb has only the in-frame clones, and not every one. The profile shows some 68,000 clones, roughly 88% of them singletons. In germline, CDR1 is MDHEN, CDR2 SYDVKM. J lost 5 bases, V lost 5 bases, and 13 bases had no gene match. CDR3 length: 17 amino acids. This receptor was obtained from a man between 45 and 60 years old with COVID-19, enrolled during active disease. The specimen was peripheral blood. This sequence joins TRBV28 and TRBJ2-7, with 12 bases fitting TRBD2. In DNA, the CDR3 is TGTGCCAGCAGTCTCGCCGGACTAGCGGGACTCTTGGACGAGCAGTACTTC. Translated: CASSLAGLAGLLDEQYF.